This TCR beta chain was obtained from a study of blood T cell repertoires in COVID-19. Study context: In each case, the material was cDNA or gDNA derived from T cells, B-cell-depleted T cells, or PBMCs.

Within 2 weeks of study entry, exposed participants had contacted a PCR-confirmed or clinician-diagnosed COVID-19 case. Libraries were prepared by immunoSEQ multiplex PCR; TCRdb keeps only in-frame clonotypes and omits some of them. The table has 350,000 to 400,000 clones, 91% seen once. CDR1 and CDR2 from the germline V gene are LNHDA and SQIVND (reference sequence). J lost 2 bases, V lost 8 bases, and 7 bases had no gene match. This CDR3 comprises 15 residues. Material for sequencing was PBMCs or T cells enriched from blood (not recorded which). The sequence derives from a woman in her forties who had been exposed to COVID-19. The rearrangement uses TRBV19 and TRBJ2-1, with 9 positions matching TRBD2. The CDR3 here is CASASGAFTYNEQFF. The CDR3 nucleotides read TGTGCCAGTGCTAGCGGGGCTTTTACCTACAATGAGCAGTTCTTC. The complete variable domain, with remaining parts taken from reference TRBV19 and TRBJ2-1, reads DGGITQSPKYLFRKEGQNVTLSCEQNLNHDAMYWYRQDPGQGLRLIYYSQIVNDFQKGDIAEGYSVSREKKESFPLTVTSAQKNPTAFYLCASASGAFTYNEQFFGPGTRLTVL.